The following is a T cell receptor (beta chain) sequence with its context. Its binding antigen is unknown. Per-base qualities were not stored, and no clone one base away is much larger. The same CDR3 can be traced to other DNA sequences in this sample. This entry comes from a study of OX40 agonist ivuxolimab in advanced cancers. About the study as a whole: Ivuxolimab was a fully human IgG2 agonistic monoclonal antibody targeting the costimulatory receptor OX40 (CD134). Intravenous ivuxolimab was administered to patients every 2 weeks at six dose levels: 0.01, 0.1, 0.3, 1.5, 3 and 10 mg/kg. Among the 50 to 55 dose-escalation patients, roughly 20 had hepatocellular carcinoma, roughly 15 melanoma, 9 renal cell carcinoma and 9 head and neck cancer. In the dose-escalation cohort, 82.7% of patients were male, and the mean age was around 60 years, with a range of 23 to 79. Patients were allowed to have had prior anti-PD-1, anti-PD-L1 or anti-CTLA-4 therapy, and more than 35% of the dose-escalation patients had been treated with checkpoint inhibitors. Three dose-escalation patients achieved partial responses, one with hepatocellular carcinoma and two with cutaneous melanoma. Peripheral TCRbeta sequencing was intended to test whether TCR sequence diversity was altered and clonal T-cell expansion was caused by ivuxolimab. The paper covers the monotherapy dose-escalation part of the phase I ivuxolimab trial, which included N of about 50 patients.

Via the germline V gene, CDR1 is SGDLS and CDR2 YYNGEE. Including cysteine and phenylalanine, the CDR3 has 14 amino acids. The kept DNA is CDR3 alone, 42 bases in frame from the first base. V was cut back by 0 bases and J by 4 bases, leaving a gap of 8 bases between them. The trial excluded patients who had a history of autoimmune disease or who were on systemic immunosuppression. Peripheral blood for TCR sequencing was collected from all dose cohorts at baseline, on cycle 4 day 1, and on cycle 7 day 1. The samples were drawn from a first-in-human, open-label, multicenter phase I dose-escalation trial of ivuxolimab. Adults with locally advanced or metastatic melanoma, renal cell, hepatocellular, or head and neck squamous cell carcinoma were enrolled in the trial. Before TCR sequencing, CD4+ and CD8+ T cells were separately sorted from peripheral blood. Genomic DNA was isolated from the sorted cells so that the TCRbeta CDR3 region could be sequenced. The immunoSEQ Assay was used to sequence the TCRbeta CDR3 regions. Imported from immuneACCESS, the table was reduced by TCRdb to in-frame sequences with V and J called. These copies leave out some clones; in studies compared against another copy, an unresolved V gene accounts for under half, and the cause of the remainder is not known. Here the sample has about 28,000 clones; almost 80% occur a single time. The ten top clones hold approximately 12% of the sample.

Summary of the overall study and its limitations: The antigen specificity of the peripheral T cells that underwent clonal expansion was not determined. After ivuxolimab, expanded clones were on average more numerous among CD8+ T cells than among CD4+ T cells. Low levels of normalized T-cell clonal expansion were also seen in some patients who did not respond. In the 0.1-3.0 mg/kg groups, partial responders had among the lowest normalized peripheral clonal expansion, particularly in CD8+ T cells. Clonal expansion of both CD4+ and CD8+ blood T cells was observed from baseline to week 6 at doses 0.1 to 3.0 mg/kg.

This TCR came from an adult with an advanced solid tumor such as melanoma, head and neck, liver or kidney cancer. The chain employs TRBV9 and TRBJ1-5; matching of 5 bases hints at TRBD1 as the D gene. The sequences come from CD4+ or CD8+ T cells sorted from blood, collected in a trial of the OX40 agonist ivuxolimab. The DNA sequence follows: TGTGCCAGCAGCGTAGGGGAGGGGAATCAGCCCCAGCATTTT. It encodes CASSVGEGNQPQHF.